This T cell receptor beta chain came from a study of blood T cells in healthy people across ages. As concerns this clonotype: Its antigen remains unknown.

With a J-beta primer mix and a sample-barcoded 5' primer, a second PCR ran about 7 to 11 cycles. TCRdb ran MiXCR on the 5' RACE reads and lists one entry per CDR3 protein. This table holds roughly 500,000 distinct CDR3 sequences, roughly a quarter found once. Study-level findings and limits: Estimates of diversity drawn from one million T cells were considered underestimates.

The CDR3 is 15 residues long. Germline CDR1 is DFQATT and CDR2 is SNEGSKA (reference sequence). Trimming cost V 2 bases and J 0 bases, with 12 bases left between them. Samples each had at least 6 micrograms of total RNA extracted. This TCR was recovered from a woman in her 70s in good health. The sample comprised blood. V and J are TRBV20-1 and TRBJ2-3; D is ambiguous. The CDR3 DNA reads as TGCAGTGCTAGATCTCCGAGCCTTAGCACAGATACGCAGTATTTT. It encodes CSARSPSLSTDTQYF.